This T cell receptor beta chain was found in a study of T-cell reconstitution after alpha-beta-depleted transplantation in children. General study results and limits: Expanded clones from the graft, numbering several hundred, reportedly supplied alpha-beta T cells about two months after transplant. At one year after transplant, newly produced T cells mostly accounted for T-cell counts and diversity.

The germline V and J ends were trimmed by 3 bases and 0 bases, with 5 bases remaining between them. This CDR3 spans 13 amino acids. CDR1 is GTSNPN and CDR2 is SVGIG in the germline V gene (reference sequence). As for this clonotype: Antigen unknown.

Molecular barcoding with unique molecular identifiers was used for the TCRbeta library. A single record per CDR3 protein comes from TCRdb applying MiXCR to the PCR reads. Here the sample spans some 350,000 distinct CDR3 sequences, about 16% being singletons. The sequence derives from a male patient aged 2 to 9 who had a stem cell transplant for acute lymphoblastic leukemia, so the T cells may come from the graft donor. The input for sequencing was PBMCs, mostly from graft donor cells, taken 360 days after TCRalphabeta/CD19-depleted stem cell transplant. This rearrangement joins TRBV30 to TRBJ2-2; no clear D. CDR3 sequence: CAWSGPNTGELFF. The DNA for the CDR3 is TGTGCCTGGAGCGGGCCGAACACCGGGGAGCTGTTTTTT.